This T cell receptor (beta chain) stems from a study of metastatic and nonmetastatic thyroid tumors. Deletions cut 3 bases from V and 3 bases from J, with 4 bases between. The CDR3 runs 12 residues. Germline values: CDR1 PRHDT, CDR2 FYEKMQ (reference sequence). TCRdb re-clonotyped the PCR reads via MiXCR. The repertoire consists of approximately 40,000 clones, with 25% to 30% occurring once and the leading ten covering around 9.6%. Every patient underwent thyroid surgery untreated. Source material: blood. The sequence derives from a male donor with papillary thyroid cancer or a benign thyroid nodule (not recorded which). Some clones in this sample may be carry-over from other donors' samples. The genes are TRBV13 and TRBJ2-3; D not resolved. CDR3 in amino acids: CASSLQTDTQYF. For the CDR3, the DNA is TGTGCCAGCAGCTTGCAGACAGATACGCAGTATTTT.